The 28 T cell receptor beta chains in this list originate from one sample, sequenced in a study of blood T cell repertoires in COVID-19. Profiled with immunoSEQ multiplex PCR; TCRdb holds only in-frame clones, not every one. The sample holds tens of thousands of clones, about 86% seen once. Material: peripheral blood. The source of these receptors is an elderly woman with active or convalescent COVID-19.

The chain is built from TRBV27 and TRBJ2-7; TRBD1 matches at 10 bases. The CDR3 spans 17 residues. The ends lost 0 bases at V and 1 base at J; junction bases unmatched: 6. The germline V gene has CDR1 MNHEY and CDR2 SMNVEV (reference sequence). CDR3 sequence (DNA): TGTGCCAGCAGTTTATCGACCGGGACAGGGGTGTCCTACGAGCAGTACTTC. Residues: CASSLSTGTGVSYEQYF.

The chain has TRBV5-4 and TRBJ1-3; the D is unclear. V lost 0 bases to trimming and J lost 0 bases, with 7 bases between them. This CDR3 is built from 15 residues. Germline-derived CDR1 and CDR2 are SGHNT and YYREEE (reference sequence). CDR3 loop: CASSLDSGSGNTIYF. Here the CDR3 DNA reads TGTGCCAGCAGCTTGGACTCAGGCTCTGGAAACACCATATATTTT.

V usage is TRBV7-3 and J usage is TRBJ2-5; maybe TRBD1 (6 bases). The CDR3 loop spans 15 amino acids. Trimming pared 5 bases from V and 1 base from J, leaving 14 bases between. Per germline, CDR1 SGHTA and CDR2 FQGTGA. In DNA form, the CDR3 reads TGTGCCAGCAGCCCCTCAGGGGTGCTCCAAGAGACCCAGTACTTC. Protein: CASSPSGVLQETQYF.

The rearrangement joins TRBV12-5 to TRBJ2-1, with D perhaps matching TRBD2 (5 bases). Germline lookup yields CDR1 LGHNT and CDR2 FRNRAP. V dropped 3 bases and J dropped 9 bases, with 15 bases sitting between them. The CDR3 consists of 14 residues. The CDR3 DNA follows: TGTGCTAGTGGTTTATCTACTCCGGCGGGTGAGCAGTTCTTC. Protein: CASGLSTPAGEQFF.

This chain links TRBV7-3 with TRBJ1-1; no reliable D call. The V and J ends lost 4 bases and 5 bases respectively, with 5 bases between them. This CDR3 comprises 11 residues. CDR1 SGHTA and CDR2 FQGTGA come from the germline V gene. CDR3 DNA: TGTGCCAGCAGCTCTAATACTGAAGCTTTCTTT. Translating gives CASSSNTEAFF.

CDR3 DNA sequence: TGTGCCAGCACCCCGCGGGGTAAGCCGAACTATGGCTACACCTTC. Translation: CASTPRGKPNYGYTF. This chain joins TRBV28 and TRBJ1-2, with D unclear. Germline V lookup: CDR1 MDHEN, CDR2 SYDVKM. V lost 7 bases and J lost 2, with 17 bases in between. The CDR3 covers 15 residues.

This clone was found once. The gene calls are TRBV6-2 or TRBV6-3 and TRBJ1-2, with D possibly TRBD1 on 5 matching bases. Germline V gene sequence: CDR1 MNHEY, CDR2 SVGEGT. Trimming cost V 2 bases and J 4 bases, with 8 bases left between them. This CDR3 comprises 13 residues. The chain's CDR3 is CASSYPGGYGYTF. CDR3 DNA: TGTGCCAGCAGTTACCCCGGGGGCTATGGCTACACCTTC.

The J gene is TRBJ1-2, the V gene TRBV4-3, with D perhaps TRBD1 (6 bases). The CDR3 runs to 19 residues. Germline loops: CDR1 LGHNA, CDR2 YSLEER. V shed 1 base and J shed 8 bases, with 29 bases lying between them. This chain's CDR3 is CASSQGGPTGALVGRGYTF. CDR3 coding DNA: TGCGCCAGCAGCCAAGGGGGGCCGACAGGCGCCCTTGTAGGAAGGGGCTACACCTTC.

This chain links TRBV27 with TRBJ2-7; a weak D match, TRBD2 (5 bases). The CDR3 loop spans 13 amino acids. From germline, CDR1 is MNHEY and CDR2 SMNVEV (reference sequence). Trimming removed 7 bases at V and 5 bases at J, with 15 bases between. The CDR3 sequence is CASNAEGLDEQYF. The CDR3 DNA sequence: TGTGCCAGCAACGCCGAGGGTTTGGACGAGCAGTACTTC.

The chain carries TRBV7-8 and TRBJ1-6, with TRBD1 as a possible D gene (6 bases). The CDR3 sequence is 16 residues long. Germline V gene lookup returns CDR1 SGHVS and CDR2 FQNEAQ. The V and J ends lost 0 bases and 6 bases respectively, with 12 bases between them. CDR3 region: CASSLAIWTANSPLHF. DNA for the CDR3: TGTGCCAGCAGCTTAGCTATATGGACAGCTAATTCACCCCTCCACTTT.

The DNA of the CDR3 is TGTGCCAGCAGCTCCTCCGCGACACCTGATAATTCACCCCTCCACTTT. Its translation is CASSSSATPDNSPLHF. V gene TRBV7-8 combines with J gene TRBJ1-6; D not certain. Germline V lookup: CDR1 SGHVS, CDR2 FQNEAQ. V lost 4 bases to trimming and J lost 5 bases, with 15 bases between them. The CDR3 length is 16 residues.

The V call is TRBV11-2, the J call TRBJ1-6; D remains unclear. The germline CDR1 and CDR2 sequences are SGHAT and FQNNGV. This CDR3 region has 15 residues. Trimming removed 0 bases at V and 7 bases at J, with 10 bases between. CDR3 region: CASSLELAMNSPLHF. The CDR3 nucleotides are TGTGCCAGCAGCTTAGAATTAGCTATGAATTCACCCCTCCACTTT.

The CDR3 spells CAISESSTAMNTEAFF. Here the CDR3 DNA reads TGTGCCATCAGTGAGTCGAGCACAGCCATGAACACTGAAGCTTTCTTT. This chain joins TRBV10-3 and TRBJ1-1, with D unclear. V lost 0 bases and J lost 0, with 11 bases in between. Germline CDR1 reads ENHRY; CDR2 reads SYGVKD. The CDR3 totals 16 residues.

This chain joins TRBV19 and TRBJ1-3; the D gene is possibly TRBD1 (5 bases). Germline CDR1 is LNHDA and CDR2 is SQIVND (reference sequence). This CDR3 region has 16 residues. With 5 bases removed from V and 0 bases from J, the gap between germline ends came to 14 bases. The CDR3 region is CASSGLDTSSGNTIYF. The CDR3, as DNA: TGTGCCAGTAGTGGGCTGGACACCTCCTCTGGAAACACCATATATTTT.

This clone was observed a few times. The chain has TRBV5-1 and TRBJ1-6; 8 nucleotides line up with TRBD1. Germline V gene data show CDR1 as SGHRS and CDR2 as YFSETQ. V was pared by 6 bases and J by 9 bases, with 11 bases of the junction left unmatched. The CDR3 consists of 15 residues. CDR3 loop: CASTPGGQAASPLHF. CDR3 nucleotides: TGCGCCAGCACCCCTGGGGGACAGGCTGCTTCACCCCTCCACTTT. The full variable domain, with the rest looked up from reference TRBV5-1 and TRBJ1-6, is KAGVTQTPRYLIKTRGQQVTLSCSPISGHRSVSWYQQTPGQGLQFLFEYFSETQRNKGNFPGRFSGRQFSNSRSEMNVSTLELGDSALYLCASTPGGQAASPLHFGNGTRLTVT.

This chain links TRBV6-2 or TRBV6-3 with TRBJ2-3; 8 nucleotides align to TRBD2. J gave up 3 bases and V 0 bases, and 11 bases lay outside the gene matches. CDR3 length equals 18 residues. Germline CDR1 and CDR2: MNHEY and SVGEGT. The DNA for the CDR3 is TGTGCCAGCAGTTACTCGACAGTGGTAGCGGGGCCAACAGATACGCAGTATTTT. Its protein product is CASSYSTVVAGPTDTQYF.

This chain uses TRBV2 with TRBJ1-2; possible D gene TRBD1, 6 bases. Germline loops: CDR1 SNHLY, CDR2 FYNNEI. Between the trimmed V and J ends, which lost 3 bases and 4 bases, there was a span of 12 bases. The CDR3 runs to 14 residues. CDR3 sequence reads: CASSEGGARYGYTF. The CDR3 DNA is TGTGCCAGCAGTGAGGGGGGGGCCCGCTATGGCTACACCTTC.

This clone occurred once. This chain links TRBV28 with TRBJ1-2, with D hard to call. This CDR3 has 14 amino acids. Trimming took off 6 bases at V and 4 bases at J, with 15 bases between the two ends. Germline V gene data show CDR1 as MDHEN and CDR2 as SYDVKM. DNA of the CDR3: TGTGCCAGCAGGGGCCTACGATACCCCTATGGCTACACCTTC. It encodes CASRGLRYPYGYTF.

The rearrangement uses TRBV7-9 and TRBJ1-3, with D unclear. The length of the CDR3 is 14 residues. Germline V gene data show CDR1 as SEHNR and CDR2 as FQNEAQ (reference sequence). V was trimmed by 3 bases and J by 0 bases, leaving 6 bases between them. The CDR3 loop is CASSLRGSGNTIYF. The CDR3 DNA sequence: TGTGCCAGCAGCTTGCGAGGCTCTGGAAACACCATATATTTT.

This clone was observed many times. The chain joins TRBV6-6 to TRBJ2-3; a possible D gene is TRBD2 (5 bases). CDR3 length: 14 residues. Germline CDR1 is MNHNY and CDR2 is SVGAGI (reference sequence). The germline V and J ends were trimmed by 5 bases and 1 base, with 10 bases remaining between them. CDR3 nucleotide sequence: TGTGCCAGCAGTCCCGGACTCGGCACAGATACGCAGTATTTT. Encoded protein: CASSPGLGTDTQYF.

The chain employs TRBV18 and TRBJ1-2; D gene uncertain. Per the germline V gene, CDR1 is KGHSH and CDR2 is LQKENI. Trimming left V 2 bases short and J 6 bases short, with 10 bases between. The CDR3 sequence is 13 residues long. Here the CDR3 DNA reads TGTGCCAGCTCACCAAGTGACACCGATGGCTACACCTTC. Translating it yields CASSPSDTDGYTF.

The chain links TRBV10-3 to TRBJ1-1; the D is unclear. V lost 10 bases to trimming and J lost 4 bases, with 16 bases between them. The CDR3 covers 13 residues. Per germline, CDR1 ENHRY and CDR2 SYGVKD. The CDR3 coding sequence is TGTGCCACCCGCGAGGAGGTTGGCACTGAAGCTTTCTTT. Its translation is CATREEVGTEAFF.

The chain links TRBV23-1 to TRBJ1-1; maybe TRBD1 (6 bases). TRBV23-1 is an ORF for which the function is uncertain. This CDR3 is built from 15 residues. V lost 0 bases, J lost 0 bases, and 8 bases lay in between. CDR3 loop: CASSQSTGMNTEAFF. CDR3 coding DNA: TGCGCCAGCAGTCAATCAACAGGGATGAACACTGAAGCTTTCTTT.

The rearrangement joins TRBV24-1 to TRBJ1-2; 7 nucleotides line up with TRBD1. This CDR3 comprises 15 residues. The trim removed 3 bases at V and 5 bases at J, leaving 8 bases unmatched. The germline gives CDR1 KGHDR, CDR2 SFDVKD. CDR3 residues: CATSDNGQEGYGYTF. In nucleotides, the CDR3 is TGTGCCACCAGTGATAACGGACAGGAGGGTTATGGCTACACCTTC.

The rearrangement uses TRBV7-9 and TRBJ2-5, with 8 bases fitting TRBD1. CDR3 length: 13 amino acids. Germline CDR1 SEHNR, CDR2 FQNEAQ (reference sequence). The trim removed 8 bases at V and 1 base at J, leaving 3 bases unmatched. In DNA, the CDR3 is TGTGCCAGCGCAGACAGGGGCCAAGAGACCCAGTACTTC. This gives the protein CASADRGQETQYF.

This chain joins TRBV27 and TRBJ1-2; TRBD1 aligns across 7 bases. CDR1 is MNHEY, CDR2 SMNVEV, per germline (reference sequence). J lost 4 bases, V lost 5 bases, and 10 bases had no gene match. There are 15 residues in the CDR3. CDR3 region: CASSVRPGDSYGYTF. CDR3 coding DNA: TGTGCCAGCAGTGTAAGGCCGGGGGACAGCTATGGCTACACCTTC.

The V and J genes are TRBV5-4 and TRBJ2-2, with 7 bases identical to TRBD1. Germline assignment: CDR1 SGHNT and CDR2 YYREEE (reference sequence). The CDR3 is made up of 15 amino acids. With 5 bases clipped from V and 4 bases from J, the junction kept 8 bases outside the gene matches. The CDR3 DNA sequence: TGTGCCAGCAGTTATAAAGGACAGGCCACCGGGGAGCTGTTTTTT. Translating it yields CASSYKGQATGELFF.

The genes are TRBV27 and TRBJ2-5; a possible D gene is TRBD1 (5 bases). Germline CDR1 reads MNHEY; CDR2 reads SMNVEV (reference sequence). V gave up 0 bases and J gave up 4 bases, with 12 bases separating them. The CDR3 runs 15 residues. CDR3 sequence: CASSLSLRVGETQYF. CDR3 nucleotides: TGTGCCAGCAGTTTATCCCTCAGGGTGGGAGAGACCCAGTACTTC.